Shown below are 27 T cell receptor beta chains from a single sample sequenced in a study of control samples from healthy donors and cancer patients. Sequencing used immunoSEQ multiplex PCR; TCRdb keeps in-frame clones, though not all of them. The table shows 21,000 or so clones, with approximately 85% occurring only once. Specimen: PBMCs. All receptors come from a man between 60 and 75 years old with head and neck cancer.

V gene TRBV19 combines with J gene TRBJ1-2; 8 nucleotides match TRBD1. This CDR3 has 15 amino acids. Trimming removed 9 bases from V and 4 bases from J; junction bases left unmatched: 13. Germline assignment: CDR1 LNHDA and CDR2 SQIVND (reference sequence). The CDR3 sequence is CASNPGPGQGYGYTF. For the CDR3, the DNA is TGTGCCAGCAATCCGGGCCCAGGACAGGGCTATGGCTACACCTTC. Drawing the rest from reference TRBV19 and TRBJ1-2, the complete variable domain is DGGITQSPKYLFRKEGQNVTLSCEQNLNHDAMYWYRQDPGQGLRLIYYSQIVNDFQKGDIAEGYSVSREKKESFPLTVTSAQKNPTAFYLCASNPGPGQGYGYTFGSGTRLTVV.

This clone appeared once. The rearrangement joins TRBV6-5 to TRBJ2-3, with D perhaps TRBD2 (5 bases). Per germline, CDR1 MNHEY and CDR2 SVGAGI. The CDR3 sequence is 15 residues long. Trimming cost V 2 bases and J 2 bases, with 11 bases left between them. The CDR3 here is CASSYGQRSTDTQYF. CDR3 in DNA: TGTGCCAGCAGTTACGGCCAGCGGTCCACAGATACGCAGTATTTT.

This chain links TRBV13 with TRBJ1-2; tentative D call: TRBD1 (6 bases). The germline CDR1 and CDR2 sequences are PRHDT and FYEKMQ (reference sequence). Trimming cost V 1 base and J 4 bases, with 10 bases left between them. The CDR3 sequence is 14 residues long. The CDR3 protein is CASSLARGGYGYTF. In DNA form, the CDR3 reads TGTGCCAGCAGCTTAGCCAGGGGAGGCTATGGCTACACCTTC.

This clone was found a few times. The V and J genes are TRBV18 and TRBJ1-5; 9 positions match TRBD1. V was clipped by 5 bases and J by 7 bases; unmatched bases: 3. The CDR3 is 13 amino acids. Per the germline V gene, CDR1 is KGHSH and CDR2 is LQKENI. CDR3 sequence: CASSADRGQPQHF. The CDR3 DNA follows: TGTGCCAGCTCAGCGGACAGGGGACAGCCCCAGCATTTT. The entire variable domain, with the rest obtained from reference TRBV18 and TRBJ1-5, is as follows: NAGVMQNPRHLVRRRGQEARLRCSPMKGHSHVYWYRQLPEEGLKFMVYLQKENIIDESGMPKERFSAEFPKEGPSILRIQQVVRGDSAAYFCASSADRGQPQHFGDGTRLSIL.

The chain is built from TRBV12-5 and TRBJ1-1; D is unclear. The CDR3 has 12 residues. V gave up 1 base and J gave up 5 bases, with 5 bases separating them. CDR1 LGHNT and CDR2 FRNRAP come from the germline V gene. CDR3: CASGLAATEAFF. CDR3 sequence (DNA): TGTGCTAGTGGTTTGGCGGCGACTGAAGCTTTCTTT.

The chain employs TRBV7-3 and TRBJ2-7; no definite D call. Per germline, CDR1 SGHTA and CDR2 FQGTGA. This CDR3 has 13 amino acids. V was pared by 3 bases and J by 6 bases, with 12 bases between. This chain's CDR3 is CASSFDRSGEQYF. DNA of the CDR3: TGTGCCAGCAGCTTCGACCGCTCGGGCGAGCAGTACTTC.

The rearrangement joins TRBV9 to TRBJ2-1, with D hard to call. This CDR3 is built from 14 residues. CDR1 is SGDLS, CDR2 YYNGEE, per germline. The V and J ends lost 0 bases and 8 bases respectively, with 12 bases between them. The CDR3 sequence: CASSVDSPGDEQFF. Written as DNA, the CDR3 is TGTGCCAGCAGCGTAGATTCTCCCGGTGATGAGCAGTTCTTC.

The chain joins TRBV29-1 to TRBJ1-3; 8 positions agree with TRBD1. In germline, CDR1 is SQVTM, CDR2 ANQGSEA. Trimming at V came to 7 bases and at J to 0 bases, leaving 5 bases not matched to a gene. This CDR3 comprises 14 residues. CDR3 protein: CSAGQGDSGNTIYF. CDR3 in DNA: TGCAGCGCCGGACAGGGCGACTCTGGAAACACCATATATTTT.

The V and J genes are TRBV5-1 and TRBJ2-5; TRBD1 aligns across 9 bases. Trimming cost V 3 bases and J 1 base; bases outside gene matches: 4. This CDR3 region has 15 residues. The germline V gene encodes CDR1 SGHRS and CDR2 YFSETQ. The CDR3, as DNA: TGCGCCAGCAGCTCTGGGACAGGGTCCCAAGAGACCCAGTACTTC. Protein product: CASSSGTGSQETQYF.

The J gene is TRBJ1-1, the V gene TRBV18; 10 bases are shared with TRBD1. The CDR3 is 16 residues long. CDR1 is KGHSH and CDR2 is LQKENI in the germline V gene. Trimming at V came to 4 bases and at J to 1 base, leaving 6 bases not matched to a gene. In nucleotides, the CDR3 is TGTGCCAGCTCACGACAGGGGGCCGGGGGGAACACTGAAGCTTTCTTT. This encodes CASSRQGAGGNTEAFF.

V is TRBV10-3 and J is TRBJ2-1; 16 bases line up with TRBD2. V shed 0 bases, J shed 8 bases, and the junction held 4 bases outside the gene matches. Germline lookup yields CDR1 ENHRY and CDR2 SYGVKD. This CDR3 spans 17 amino acids. CDR3 DNA: TGTGCCATCAGTGAGTCCGGGACTAGCGGGAGGGCGGATGAGCAGTTCTTC. Translated, it gives CAISESGTSGRADEQFF.

CDR3 sequence reads: CASSYFSGGRTEAFF. Here the CDR3 DNA reads TGTGCCAGCAGTTACTTCTCAGGGGGAAGGACTGAAGCTTTCTTT. The chain uses TRBV6-5 and TRBJ1-1, with 7 bases that match TRBD1. The CDR3 has 15 amino acids. J gave up 5 bases and V 1 base, and 7 bases lay outside the gene matches. Germline CDR1 is MNHEY and CDR2 is SVGAGI.

V is TRBV2 and J is TRBJ2-3; 13 bases align to TRBD2. The ends lost 5 bases at V and 2 bases at J; junction bases unmatched: 4. This CDR3 is built from 16 residues. Germline CDR1 and CDR2: SNHLY and FYNNEI. For the CDR3, the DNA is TGTGCCAGCAGTCGCGGACTAGCGGGAGCCACAGATACGCAGTATTTT. Amino acid sequence: CASSRGLAGATDTQYF. The variable domain in full, with the rest retrieved from reference TRBV2 and TRBJ2-3, is EPEVTQTPSHQVTQMGQEVILRCVPISNHLYFYWYRQILGQKVEFLVSFYNNEISEKSEIFDDQFSVERPDGSNFTLKIRSTKLEDSAMYFCASSRGLAGATDTQYFGPGTRLTVL.

The CDR3 DNA reads TGTGCCAGCAGTGATGTATCAGGGCTCACTGAAGCTTTCTTT. As protein: CASSDVSGLTEAFF. The chain uses TRBV6-1 and TRBJ1-1; D perhaps matches TRBD1 (5 bases). Germline V CDR1 and CDR2: MNHNS, SASEGT. Between the trimmed V and J ends, which lost 3 bases and 4 bases, there was a span of 12 bases. This CDR3 is built from 14 residues.

DNA for the CDR3: TGTGCCAGCAGGCCAGGGGACGGGCAGCCCCAGCATTTT. Amino acids: CASRPGDGQPQHF. The chain employs TRBV27 and TRBJ1-5; maybe TRBD1 (6 bases). CDR1 and CDR2 (germline): MNHEY, SMNVEV (reference sequence). The CDR3 spans 13 residues. The ends were cut back, 6 bases at V and 7 bases at J, with 13 bases in the middle.

The chain couples TRBV7-9 to TRBJ2-1; D is perhaps TRBD1 (6 bases). Trimming removed 6 bases at V and 4 bases at J, with 13 bases between. This CDR3 region has 14 residues. Germline V gene data show CDR1 as SEHNR and CDR2 as FQNEAQ (reference sequence). The CDR3 bases are TGTGCCAGCAGTCCCGGACAGTCATACAATGAGCAGTTCTTC. Its protein product is CASSPGQSYNEQFF.

This clone appeared a single time. This chain connects TRBV2 to TRBJ2-2, with TRBD2 matching over 11 bases. Germline CDR1 SNHLY, CDR2 FYNNEI. V gave up 6 bases and J gave up 1 base; unmatched junction bases: 13. The CDR3 covers 19 residues. For the CDR3, the DNA is TGTGCCAGCAGATTTGGGACTAGCGGAAGAGCGGGGAACACCGGGGAGCTGTTTTTT. Its translation: CASRFGTSGRAGNTGELFF.

The chain recombines TRBV19 with TRBJ1-1; 9 nucleotides agree with TRBD1. After removal of 5 bases from V and 5 bases from J, the junction contained 6 bases not matched to a gene. CDR1 is LNHDA and CDR2 is SQIVND in the germline V gene (reference sequence). There are 14 residues in the CDR3. As DNA, the CDR3 is TGTGCCAGTAGTCCAGGACAGGGGTGGACTGAAGCTTTCTTT. The encoded protein is CASSPGQGWTEAFF.

V and J are TRBV3-1 (or the pseudogene TRBV3-2) and TRBJ1-2; no firm D call. CDR3 length equals 13 residues. V lost 0 bases, J lost 3 bases, and 5 bases lay in between. From germline, CDR1 is LGHDT and CDR2 YNNKEL (reference sequence). CDR3 sequence reads: CASSQDGHYGYTF. In DNA form, the CDR3 reads TGTGCCAGCAGCCAAGACGGTCACTATGGCTACACCTTC.

The J gene is TRBJ2-5, the V gene TRBV6-5; D is tentatively TRBD1 or TRBD2 (7 bases each). V lost 10 bases to trimming and J lost 6 bases, with 24 bases between them. Germline CDR1 and CDR2: MNHEY and SVGAGI. CDR3 size: 15 residues. This CDR3 reads CATTKRGQGGQTQYF. CDR3 DNA sequence: TGTGCCACCACCAAAAGGGGCCAGGGGGGGCAGACCCAGTACTTC.

The chain couples TRBV12-5 to TRBJ2-3, with a tentative D call TRBD2 (5 bases). V lost 7 bases, J lost 1 base, and 9 bases lay in between. The CDR3 sequence is 13 residues long. CDR1 and CDR2 from the germline V gene are LGHNT and FRNRAP. The CDR3 protein is CASALGGTDTQYF. The CDR3, as DNA: TGTGCTAGTGCCCTGGGAGGCACAGATACGCAGTATTTT.

Comments on this clone: Other DNA sequences in the same sample also yield this CDR3. The chain uses TRBV9 and TRBJ2-3; D perhaps matches TRBD2 (6 bases). The ends were cut back, 4 bases at V and 2 bases at J, with 11 bases in the middle. CDR1 SGDLS and CDR2 YYNGEE come from the germline V gene. The CDR3 loop spans 14 amino acids. CDR3 loop: CASSPRDSTDTQYF. In nucleotides, the CDR3 is TGTGCCAGCAGCCCCCGGGACTCCACAGATACGCAGTATTTT.

This chain uses TRBV7-9 with TRBJ1-1; tentatively, D is TRBD1 (5 bases). The V end lost 1 base, the J end lost 4 bases, and 7 bases lay between the germline ends. This CDR3 region has 13 residues. Germline V gene sequence: CDR1 SEHNR, CDR2 FQNEAQ (reference sequence). The CDR3 protein is CASSLEGTTEAFF. The CDR3 DNA sequence: TGTGCCAGCAGCTTAGAAGGGACCACTGAAGCTTTCTTT.

The chain recombines TRBV7-3 with TRBJ2-2; D gene uncertain. CDR1 and CDR2 (germline): SGHTA, FQGTGA. The CDR3 extends over 14 amino acids. V was clipped by 1 base and J by 6 bases, with 9 bases between them. The CDR3 region has the DNA TGTGCCAGCAGCTTAAACGTGGGGTCCGGGGAGCTGTTTTTT. This codes for CASSLNVGSGELFF.

The chain employs TRBV6-1 and TRBJ1-1; D perhaps matches TRBD1 (5 bases). Germline V gives CDR1 MNHNS, CDR2 SASEGT. V dropped 1 base and J dropped 9 bases, with 12 bases sitting between them. This CDR3 is built from 13 residues. The CDR3 DNA is TGTGCCAGCAGTGAAGAGGAGTGGGACCAAGCTTTCTTT. Translated: CASSEEEWDQAFF.

CDR3 amino acids: CASSPRPGRNTEAFF. In nucleotides, the CDR3 is TGTGCCAGCAGCCCGCGACCGGGGCGGAACACTGAAGCTTTCTTT. The V gene is TRBV7-9, the J gene TRBJ1-1, with D maybe TRBD1 (5 bases). Germline lookup yields CDR1 SEHNR and CDR2 FQNEAQ (reference sequence). Trimming removed 5 bases at V and 1 base at J, with 14 bases between. The CDR3 sequence is 15 residues long. Full variable domain (outside the CDR3, taken from reference TRBV7-9 and TRBJ1-1): DTGVSQNPRHKITKRGQNVTFRCDPISEHNRLYWYRQTLGQGPEFLTYFQNEAQLEKSRLLSDRFSAERPKGSFSTLEIQRTEQGDSAMYLCASSPRPGRNTEAFFGQGTRLTVV.

The chain links TRBV5-6 to TRBJ2-1; no reliable D call. Trimming took 6 bases from V and 7 from J, leaving 8 bases between them. From germline, CDR1 is SGHDT and CDR2 YYEEEE. The CDR3 loop spans 11 amino acids. DNA for the CDR3: TGTGCCAGCAAGACCCGTAATGAGCAGTTCTTC. Its protein product is CASKTRNEQFF.